The 18 T cell receptor beta chains below were found in one sample sequenced in a study of PD-1 blockade in classical Hodgkin lymphoma. The table came from immunoSEQ multiplex PCR; TCRdb's copy has only in-frame clones and leaves some out. The sample contains 13,000 or so clones, about four fifths of which appear only once. Following autologous stem cell transplantation, relapse occurred in every patient, and exposure to brentuximab vedotin varied. This specimen consisted of peripheral blood mononuclear cells (PBMCs), obtained at baseline. The source is a human donor with classical Hodgkin lymphoma.

The gene calls are TRBV6-1 and TRBJ2-1; 11 bases line up with TRBD2. With V trimmed by 6 bases and J by 12 bases, 10 bases remained unmatched. The CDR3 is made up of 14 amino acids. Germline V gene data show CDR1 as MNHNS and CDR2 as SASEGT. The DNA for the CDR3 is TGTGCCAGCAGCCCTATTCCGGGACTAGCGGTGCAGTTCTTC. Protein sequence: CASSPIPGLAVQFF.

By frequency in the sample, this clone is large. Other nucleotide sequences from this sample produce the same CDR3. V is TRBV27 and J is TRBJ2-7; no clear D gene. The CDR3 contains 12 residues. Trimming took 4 bases from V and 0 from J, leaving 4 bases between them. CDR1 and CDR2 from the germline V gene are MNHEY and SMNVEV (reference sequence). CDR3 in DNA: TGTGCCAGCAGTTCAAGCTCCTACGAGCAGTACTTC. Amino acids: CASSSSSYEQYF.

This clone was seen a handful of times. The chain recombines TRBV5-6 with TRBJ1-4; TRBD1 is a possible D gene (6 bases). Trimming took off 5 bases at V and 7 bases at J, with 12 bases between the two ends. Germline lookup yields CDR1 SGHDT and CDR2 YYEEEE. The CDR3 has 13 amino acids. CDR3 region: CASRQGSSEKLFF. The DNA of the CDR3 is TGTGCCAGCAGACAGGGTTCGAGTGAAAAACTGTTTTTT.

The V call is TRBV4-3, the J call TRBJ2-1; 7 bases align to TRBD2. The CDR3 is 17 amino acids. After removal of 1 base from V and 5 bases from J, the junction contained 11 bases not matched to a gene. Germline assignment: CDR1 LGHNA and CDR2 YSLEER. This CDR3 is CASSQGWGSGLNNEQFF. CDR3 in DNA: TGCGCCAGCAGCCAAGGGTGGGGCTCGGGACTAAACAATGAGCAGTTCTTC.

The rearrangement links TRBV2 to TRBJ2-5; 7 bases agree with TRBD1. V shed 7 bases and J 4 bases; nucleotides not matched to a gene: 9. The CDR3 has 14 residues. Germline CDR1 reads SNHLY; CDR2 reads FYNNEI. CDR3: CASTYTGDRETQYF. The CDR3 coding sequence is TGTGCCAGCACATATACAGGGGACCGAGAGACCCAGTACTTC.

The V gene is TRBV7-5, the J gene TRBJ2-6; the table names TRBD2, a call not compared with the DNA. TRBV7-5 is shown as a pseudogene. CDR3 size: 17 residues. The CDR3 loop reads CVRSFLVGGDVANVLTF. CDR3 coding DNA: TGTGTCAGAAGCTTCTTAGTTGGGGGGGACGTGGCCAACGTCCTGACTTTC.

The chain combines TRBV28 with TRBJ2-7; the match to TRBD1 covers 7 bases. CDR1 is MDHEN, CDR2 SYDVKM, per germline. The V segment lost 2 bases and the J segment 2 bases; nucleotides outside the gene matches: 3. The CDR3 runs 14 residues. The CDR3 reads CASSLVGQPYEQYF. Written as DNA, the CDR3 is TGTGCCAGCAGTTTAGTGGGACAGCCCTACGAGCAGTACTTC.

The rearrangement joins TRBV15 to TRBJ2-3; a possible D gene is TRBD1 (6 bases). Germline V gene sequence: CDR1 LNHNV, CDR2 YYDKDF (reference sequence). Trimming cost V 0 bases and J 1 base, with 11 bases left between them. The CDR3 is 16 residues long. As DNA, the CDR3 is TGTGCCACCAGCAGAGAGTGGGGGCGCGGCACAGATACGCAGTATTTT. Its protein product is CATSREWGRGTDTQYF.

The chain recombines TRBV4-1 with TRBJ1-2; D call uncertain. The V end lost 4 bases, the J end lost 2 bases, and 8 bases lay between the germline ends. Germline V lookup: CDR1 MGHRA, CDR2 YSYEKL. This CDR3 has 13 amino acids. CDR3 sequence (DNA): TGCGCCAGCAGCCCCATGGAAAACTATGGCTACACCTTC. Translating it yields CASSPMENYGYTF.

The chain recombines TRBV7-2 with TRBJ1-2, with D unresolved. The germline V gene encodes CDR1 SGHTA and CDR2 FQGNSA. The CDR3 covers 13 residues. V was cut by 4 bases and J by 2 bases, with 8 bases left in between. CDR3 nucleotide sequence: TGTGCCAGCAGCTATTTAGTGAACTATGGCTACACCTTC. This codes for CASSYLVNYGYTF.

The V gene is TRBV5-5, the J gene TRBJ2-1; D possibly corresponds to TRBD1 (5 bases). Trimming took 6 bases from V and 2 from J, leaving 12 bases between them. Germline V gene sequence: CDR1 SGHKS, CDR2 YYEKEE (reference sequence). The CDR3 extends over 14 amino acids. This CDR3 is CASTRDSTYNEQFF. CDR3 coding DNA: TGTGCCAGCACCAGAGACAGCACCTACAATGAGCAGTTCTTC.

This chain uses TRBV2 with TRBJ2-3; D is uncertain. The CDR3 runs 13 residues. Germline V lookup: CDR1 SNHLY, CDR2 FYNNEI. V was trimmed by 6 bases and J by 1 base, leaving 8 bases between them. The chain's CDR3 is CASRMDGTDTQYF. In DNA form, the CDR3 reads TGTGCCAGCAGAATGGACGGCACAGATACGCAGTATTTT.

The chain carries TRBV14 and TRBJ1-2; D not resolved. Germline V gives CDR1 SGHDN, CDR2 FVKESK. This CDR3 region has 16 residues. The ends were cut back, 4 bases at V and 0 bases at J, with 15 bases in the middle. Here the CDR3 DNA reads TGTGCCAGCAGCCTTTCGGGTGGCACAACTAACTATGGCTACACCTTC. Its translation is CASSLSGGTTNYGYTF. Drawing the rest from reference TRBV14 and TRBJ1-2, the complete variable domain is EAGVTQFPSHSVIEKGQTVTLRCDPISGHDNLYWYRRVMGKEIKFLLHFVKESKQDESGMPNNRFLAERTGGTYSTLKVQPAELEDSGVYFCASSLSGGTTNYGYTFGSGTRLTVV.

This rearrangement joins TRBV5-3 to TRBJ1-4; tentative D call: TRBD1 (6 bases). TRBV5-3 is assigned to the ORF class and has an uncertain function. The CDR3 is 14 amino acids. The V gene lost 0 bases and the J gene lost 8 bases, with 11 bases spanning the gap. DNA for the CDR3: TGTGCCAGAAGCTTGGACAGGGAGGGGGAAAAACTGTTTTTT. It is translated as CARSLDREGEKLFF.

The chain combines TRBV30 with TRBJ1-5; D call uncertain. Germline CDR1 and CDR2: GTSNPN and SVGIG (reference sequence). The CDR3 contains 13 residues. V was trimmed by 5 bases and J by 2 bases, leaving 10 bases between them. The CDR3 coding sequence is TGTGCCTGGTCGGTGAGGGGCAATCAGCCCCAGCATTTT. It specifies CAWSVRGNQPQHF.

The genes are TRBV6-1 and TRBJ1-5; D is perhaps TRBD1 (5 bases). The V end lost 4 bases, the J end lost 5 bases, and 18 bases lay between the germline ends. Germline V gives CDR1 MNHNS, CDR2 SASEGT. The CDR3 runs to 16 residues. CDR3 sequence reads: CASSGGGRAGYQPQHF. CDR3 nucleotide sequence: TGTGCCAGCAGTGGGGGTGGCAGGGCAGGATATCAGCCCCAGCATTTT.

This clone was counted once. The rearrangement links TRBV28 to TRBJ2-3; tentative D call: TRBD1 (5 bases). V was trimmed by 7 bases and J by 1 base, leaving 15 bases between them. Germline V CDR1 and CDR2: MDHEN, SYDVKM. This CDR3 comprises 15 residues. Here the CDR3 DNA reads TGTGCCAGCACCATCAGGGCCAGGCGCACAGATACGCAGTATTTT. Protein sequence: CASTIRARRTDTQYF.

V is TRBV11-1 and J is TRBJ1-1; D may be TRBD1 (5 bases). Germline V lookup: CDR1 SGHAT, CDR2 FQDESV (reference sequence). The CDR3 has 17 residues. V was shortened by 2 bases and J by 0 bases, with 16 bases between the two germline ends. For the CDR3, the DNA is TGTGCCAGCAGCTTATTTTCCGGGACGGCCCTGAACACTGAAGCTTTCTTT. It translates to CASSLFSGTALNTEAFF.